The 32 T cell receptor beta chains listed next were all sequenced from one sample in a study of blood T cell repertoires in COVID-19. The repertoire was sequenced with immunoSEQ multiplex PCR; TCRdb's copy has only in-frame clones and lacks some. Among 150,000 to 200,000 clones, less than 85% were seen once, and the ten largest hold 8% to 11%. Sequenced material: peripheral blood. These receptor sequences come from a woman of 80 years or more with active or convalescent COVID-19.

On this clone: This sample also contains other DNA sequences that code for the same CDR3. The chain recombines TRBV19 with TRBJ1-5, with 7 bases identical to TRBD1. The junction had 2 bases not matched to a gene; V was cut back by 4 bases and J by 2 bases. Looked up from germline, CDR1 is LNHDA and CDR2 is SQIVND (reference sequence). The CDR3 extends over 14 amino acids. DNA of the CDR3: TGTGCCAGTAGTACAACAGGGGGCAATCAGCCCCAGCATTTT. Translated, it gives CASSTTGGNQPQHF.

The CDR3 DNA reads as TGTGCCAGCAGCTTAGAGGCGGGGAGCTCCTACAATGAGCAGTTCTTC. Protein: CASSLEAGSSYNEQFF. This chain links TRBV7-6 with TRBJ2-1, with TRBD2 as a possible D gene (6 bases). This CDR3 comprises 16 residues. The germline V and J ends were trimmed by 1 base and 0 bases, with 10 bases remaining between them. Germline values: CDR1 SGHVS, CDR2 FNYEAQ.

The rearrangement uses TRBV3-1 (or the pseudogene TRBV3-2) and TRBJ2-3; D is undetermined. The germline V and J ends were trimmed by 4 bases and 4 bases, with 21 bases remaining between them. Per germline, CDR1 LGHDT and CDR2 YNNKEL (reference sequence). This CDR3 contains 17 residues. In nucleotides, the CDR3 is TGTGCCAGCAGCCGACAAACTGTTACGTCAAGGCCAGATACGCAGTATTTT. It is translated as CASSRQTVTSRPDTQYF.

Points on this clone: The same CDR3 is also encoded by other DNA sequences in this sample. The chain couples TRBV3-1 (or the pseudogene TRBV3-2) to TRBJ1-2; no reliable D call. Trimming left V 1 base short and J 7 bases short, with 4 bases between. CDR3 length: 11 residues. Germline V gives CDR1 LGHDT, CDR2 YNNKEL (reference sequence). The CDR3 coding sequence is TGTGCCAGCAGCCAAGGCGGTGGCTACACCTTC. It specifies CASSQGGGYTF.

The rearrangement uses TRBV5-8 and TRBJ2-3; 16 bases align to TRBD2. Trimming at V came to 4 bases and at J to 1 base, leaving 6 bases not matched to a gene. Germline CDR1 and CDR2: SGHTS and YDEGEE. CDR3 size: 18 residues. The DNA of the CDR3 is TGTGCCAGCAGCCCCGGGACTAGCGGGAGGGCCGGCACAGATACGCAGTATTTT. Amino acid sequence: CASSPGTSGRAGTDTQYF.

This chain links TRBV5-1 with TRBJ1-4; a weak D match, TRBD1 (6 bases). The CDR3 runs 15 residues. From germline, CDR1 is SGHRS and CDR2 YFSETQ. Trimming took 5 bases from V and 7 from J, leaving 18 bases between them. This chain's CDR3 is CASSQVGGASEKLFF. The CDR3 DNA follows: TGCGCCAGCAGTCAAGTCGGGGGGGCGAGTGAAAAACTGTTTTTT. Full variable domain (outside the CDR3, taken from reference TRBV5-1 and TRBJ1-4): KAGVTQTPRYLIKTRGQQVTLSCSPISGHRSVSWYQQTPGQGLQFLFEYFSETQRNKGNFPGRFSGRQFSNSRSEMNVSTLELGDSALYLCASSQVGGASEKLFFGSGTQLSVL.

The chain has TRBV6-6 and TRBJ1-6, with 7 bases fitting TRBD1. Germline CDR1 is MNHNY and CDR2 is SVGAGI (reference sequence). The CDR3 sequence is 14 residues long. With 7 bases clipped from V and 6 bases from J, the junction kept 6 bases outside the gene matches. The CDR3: CASTLGQINSPLHF. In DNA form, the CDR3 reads TGTGCCAGCACCTTGGGACAGATTAATTCACCCCTCCACTTT.

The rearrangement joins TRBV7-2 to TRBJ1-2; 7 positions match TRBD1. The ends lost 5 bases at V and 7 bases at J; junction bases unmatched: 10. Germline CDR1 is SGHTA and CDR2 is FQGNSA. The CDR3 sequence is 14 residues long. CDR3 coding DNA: TGTGCCAGCAGCCGGAGGGGGCGCGATCCTGGCTACACCTTC. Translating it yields CASSRRGRDPGYTF. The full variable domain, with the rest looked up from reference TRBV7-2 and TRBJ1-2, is GAGVSQSPSNKVTEKGKDVELRCDPISGHTALYWYRQSLGQGLEFLIYFQGNSAPDKSGLPSDRFSAERTGGSVSTLTIQRTQQEDSAVYLCASSRRGRDPGYTFGSGTRLTVV.

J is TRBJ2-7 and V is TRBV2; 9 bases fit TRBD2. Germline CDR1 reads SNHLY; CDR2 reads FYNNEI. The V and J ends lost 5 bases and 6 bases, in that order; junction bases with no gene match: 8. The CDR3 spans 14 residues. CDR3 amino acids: CASSKLAGSVEQYF. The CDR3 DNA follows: TGTGCCAGCAGTAAGCTAGCGGGATCAGTCGAGCAGTACTTC.

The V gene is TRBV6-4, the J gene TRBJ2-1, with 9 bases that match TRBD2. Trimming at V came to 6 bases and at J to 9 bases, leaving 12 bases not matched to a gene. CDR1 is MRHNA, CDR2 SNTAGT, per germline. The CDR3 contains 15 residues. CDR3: CASRKIAGEAIEQFF. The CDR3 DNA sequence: TGTGCCAGCAGGAAGATAGCGGGAGAGGCAATTGAGCAGTTCTTC.

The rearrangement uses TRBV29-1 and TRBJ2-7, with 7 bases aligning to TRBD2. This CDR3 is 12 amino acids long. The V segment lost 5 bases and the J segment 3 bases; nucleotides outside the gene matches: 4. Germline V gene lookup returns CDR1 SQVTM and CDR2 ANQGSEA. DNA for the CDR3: TGCAGCGTTCTCTTAGCGGGCTACGAGCAGTACTTC. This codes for CSVLLAGYEQYF.

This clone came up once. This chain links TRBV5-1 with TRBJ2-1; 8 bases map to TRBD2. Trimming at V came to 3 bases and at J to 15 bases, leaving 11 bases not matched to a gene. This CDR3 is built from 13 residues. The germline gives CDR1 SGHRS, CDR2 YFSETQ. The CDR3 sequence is CASSSEQGTSPFF. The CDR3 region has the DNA TGCGCCAGCAGCTCAGAGCAGGGGACTAGTCCGTTCTTC.

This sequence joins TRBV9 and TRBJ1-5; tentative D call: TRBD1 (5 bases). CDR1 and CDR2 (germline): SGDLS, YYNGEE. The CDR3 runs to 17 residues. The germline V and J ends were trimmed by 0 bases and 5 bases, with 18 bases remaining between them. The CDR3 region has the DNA TGTGCCAGCAGCGTAGGAATTTTGGCGGGGGAGGATCAGCCCCAGCATTTT. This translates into CASSVGILAGEDQPQHF. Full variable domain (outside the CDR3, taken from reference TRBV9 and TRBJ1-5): DSGVTQTPKHLITATGQRVTLRCSPRSGDLSVYWYQQSLDQGLQFLIQYYNGEERAKGNILERFSAQQFPDLHSELNLSSLELGDSALYFCASSVGILAGEDQPQHFGDGTRLSIL.

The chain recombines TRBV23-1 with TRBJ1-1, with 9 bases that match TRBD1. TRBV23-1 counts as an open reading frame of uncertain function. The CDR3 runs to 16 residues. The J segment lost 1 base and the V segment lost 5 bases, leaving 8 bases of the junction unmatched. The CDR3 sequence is CASSNSPDRGNTEAFF. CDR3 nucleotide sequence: TGCGCCAGCAGTAACTCCCCGGACAGGGGGAACACTGAAGCTTTCTTT.

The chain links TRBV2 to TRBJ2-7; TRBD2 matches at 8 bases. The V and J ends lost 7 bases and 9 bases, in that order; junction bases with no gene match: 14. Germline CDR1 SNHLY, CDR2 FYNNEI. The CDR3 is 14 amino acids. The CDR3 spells CASTALAGKRGQYF. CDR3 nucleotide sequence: TGTGCCAGCACAGCCCTAGCGGGCAAAAGGGGGCAGTACTTC.

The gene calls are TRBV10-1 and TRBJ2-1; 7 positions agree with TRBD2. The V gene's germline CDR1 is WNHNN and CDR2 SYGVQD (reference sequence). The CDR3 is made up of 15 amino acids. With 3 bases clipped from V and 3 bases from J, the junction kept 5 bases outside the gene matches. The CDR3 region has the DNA TGCGCCAGCAGTGATAGCGGGCATCGCTACAATGAGCAGTTCTTC. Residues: CASSDSGHRYNEQFF.

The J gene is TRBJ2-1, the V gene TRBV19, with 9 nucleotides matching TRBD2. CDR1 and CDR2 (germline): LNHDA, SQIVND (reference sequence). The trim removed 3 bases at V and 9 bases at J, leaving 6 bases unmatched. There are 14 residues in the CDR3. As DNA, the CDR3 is TGTGCCAGTAGTATTATAGCGGGAGAGAGTGAGCAGTTCTTC. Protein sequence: CASSIIAGESEQFF.

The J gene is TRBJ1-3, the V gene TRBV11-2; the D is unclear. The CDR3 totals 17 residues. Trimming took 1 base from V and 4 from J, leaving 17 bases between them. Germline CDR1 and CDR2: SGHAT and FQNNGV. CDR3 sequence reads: CASSLVATPFPGNTIYF. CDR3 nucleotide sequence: TGTGCCAGCAGCTTAGTGGCCACCCCATTTCCCGGAAACACCATATATTTT.

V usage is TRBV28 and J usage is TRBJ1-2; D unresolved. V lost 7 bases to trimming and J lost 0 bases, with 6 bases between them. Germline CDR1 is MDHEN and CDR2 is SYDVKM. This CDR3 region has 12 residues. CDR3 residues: CASTNSNYGYTF. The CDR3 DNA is TGTGCCAGCACCAATTCTAACTATGGCTACACCTTC.

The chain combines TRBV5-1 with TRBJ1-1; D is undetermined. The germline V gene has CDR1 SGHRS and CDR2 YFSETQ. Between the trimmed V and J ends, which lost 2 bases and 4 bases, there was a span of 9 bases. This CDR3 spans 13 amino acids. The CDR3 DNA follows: TGCGCCAGCAGCTTCTTTTACGGCACTGAAGCTTTCTTT. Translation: CASSFFYGTEAFF.

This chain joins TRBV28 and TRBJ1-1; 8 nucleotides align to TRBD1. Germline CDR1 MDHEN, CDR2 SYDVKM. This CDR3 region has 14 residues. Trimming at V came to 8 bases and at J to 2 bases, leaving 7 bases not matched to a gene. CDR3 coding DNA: TGTGCCAGCTTCTCAGGGGGCGGAAACACTGAAGCTTTCTTT. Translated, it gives CASFSGGGNTEAFF.

CDR3: CAGHRVPGYTF. The CDR3 DNA reads as TGTGCCGGACACAGGGTTCCTGGCTACACCTTC. The V gene is TRBV30, the J gene TRBJ1-2; TRBD1 is a possible D gene (6 bases). The CDR3 loop spans 11 amino acids. Deletions cut 8 bases from V and 7 bases from J, with 14 bases between. Germline V lookup: CDR1 GTSNPN, CDR2 SVGIG (reference sequence).

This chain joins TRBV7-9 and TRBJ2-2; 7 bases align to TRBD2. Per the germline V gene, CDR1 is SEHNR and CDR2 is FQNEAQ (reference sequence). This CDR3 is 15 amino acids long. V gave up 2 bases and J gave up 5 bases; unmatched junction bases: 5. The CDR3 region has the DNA TGTGCCAGCAGCTTAAGAGCGGGAACAACCGGGGAGCTGTTTTTT. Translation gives CASSLRAGTTGELFF.

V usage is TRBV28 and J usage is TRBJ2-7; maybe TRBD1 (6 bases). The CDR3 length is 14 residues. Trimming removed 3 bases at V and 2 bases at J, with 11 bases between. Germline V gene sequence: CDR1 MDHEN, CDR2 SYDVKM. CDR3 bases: TGTGCCAGCAGTTTTTTAACAGGGACCTACGAGCAGTACTTC. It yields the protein CASSFLTGTYEQYF.

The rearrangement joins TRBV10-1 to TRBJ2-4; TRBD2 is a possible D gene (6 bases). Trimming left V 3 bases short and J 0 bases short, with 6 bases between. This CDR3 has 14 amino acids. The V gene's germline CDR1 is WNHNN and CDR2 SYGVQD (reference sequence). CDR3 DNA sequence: TGCGCCAGCAGTGACGGGGGAGCCAAAAACATTCAGTACTTC. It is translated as CASSDGGAKNIQYF.

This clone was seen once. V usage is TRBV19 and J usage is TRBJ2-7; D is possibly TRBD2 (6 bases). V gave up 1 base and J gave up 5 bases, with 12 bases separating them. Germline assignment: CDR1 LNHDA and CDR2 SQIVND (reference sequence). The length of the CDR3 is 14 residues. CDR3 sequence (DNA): TGTGCCAGTAGTATAGGCCACGGGGGTGACGAGCAGTACTTC. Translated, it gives CASSIGHGGDEQYF.

The DNA for the CDR3 is TGTGCCTGGAGTGTGAAAGCAGGGGAAAACGAGCAGTACTTC. Protein product: CAWSVKAGENEQYF. The chain recombines TRBV30 with TRBJ2-7, with D possibly matching TRBD1 (6 bases). Germline V CDR1 and CDR2: GTSNPN, SVGIG (reference sequence). The CDR3 is made up of 14 amino acids. V was shortened by 0 bases and J by 5 bases, with 14 bases between the two germline ends.

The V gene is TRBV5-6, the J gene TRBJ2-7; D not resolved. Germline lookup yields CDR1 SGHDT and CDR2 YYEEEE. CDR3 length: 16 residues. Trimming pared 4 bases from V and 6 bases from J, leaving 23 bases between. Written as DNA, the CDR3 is TGTGCCAGCAGCCCCCGGTTTCAGCCCGGGTCATCCGAGCAGTACTTC. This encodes CASSPRFQPGSSEQYF. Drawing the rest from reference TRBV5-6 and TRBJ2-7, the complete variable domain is DAGVTQSPTHLIKTRGQQVTLRCSPKSGHDTVSWYQQALGQGPQFIFQYYEEEERQRGNFPDRFSGHQFPNYSSELNVNALLLGDSALYLCASSPRFQPGSSEQYFGPGTRLTVT.

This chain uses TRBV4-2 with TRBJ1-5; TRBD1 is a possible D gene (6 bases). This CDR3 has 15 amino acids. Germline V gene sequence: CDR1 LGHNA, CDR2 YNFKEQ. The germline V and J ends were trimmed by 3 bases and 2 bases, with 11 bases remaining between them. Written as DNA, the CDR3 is TGTGCCAGCAGCCACTCGCACAGGGGCAATCAGCCCCAGCATTTT. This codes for CASSHSHRGNQPQHF.

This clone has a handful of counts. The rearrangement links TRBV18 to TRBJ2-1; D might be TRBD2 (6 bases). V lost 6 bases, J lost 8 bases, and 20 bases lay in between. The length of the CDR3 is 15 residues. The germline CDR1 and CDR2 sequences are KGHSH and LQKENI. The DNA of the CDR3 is TGTGCCAGCTCCCTCGATGTCCGGGAGATCGATGAGCAGTTCTTC. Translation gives CASSLDVREIDEQFF.

Here the CDR3 DNA reads TGTGCCAGCAGTCCAACTGACAGGTTAGGGACCCAGTACTTC. Its protein is CASSPTDRLGTQYF. The chain links TRBV6-5 to TRBJ2-5, with a weak D call TRBD1 (6 bases). The germline V gene encodes CDR1 MNHEY and CDR2 SVGAGI. This CDR3 comprises 14 residues. V was trimmed by 5 bases and J by 7 bases, leaving 17 bases between them.

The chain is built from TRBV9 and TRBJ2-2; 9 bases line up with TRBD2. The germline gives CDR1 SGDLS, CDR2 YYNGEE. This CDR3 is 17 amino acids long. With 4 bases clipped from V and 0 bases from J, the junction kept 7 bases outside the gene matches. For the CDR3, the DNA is TGTGCCAGCAGCCCCCAGCCTAGCGGGGCGAACACCGGGGAGCTGTTTTTT. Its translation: CASSPQPSGANTGELFF.